A single sample is the source of the 27 T cell receptor beta chains below, sequenced in a study of immune heterogeneity within non-small cell lung tumors. Multiplex PCR relied on 32 V and 13 J primers to amplify TCR beta CDR3. TCRdb processed the multiplex PCR reads anew with MiXCR; each CDR3 protein has one entry. The sample includes fewer than 11,000 distinct CDR3 sequences, about 25% of them seen just once. The template for each sample was 500 to 700 ng of genomic DNA, which had been extracted from bulk tumor tissue. Surgical sampling yielded several biopsies per primary tumor (spaced far apart). Enrolled patients presented with newly diagnosed, previously untreated non-small cell lung cancer and underwent curative surgery. Sequencing was carried out using lung tumor tissue. The origin of the receptors is a woman in her forties or fifties with non-small cell lung cancer.

For the CDR3, the DNA is TGTGCCAGCTCAACAGGGGCCATAAATAATTCACCCCTCCACTTT. Encoded protein: CASSTGAINNSPLHF. The V gene is TRBV28, the J gene TRBJ1-6; TRBD1 matches at 7 bases. CDR1 is MDHEN and CDR2 is SYDVKM in the germline V gene. V was clipped by 8 bases and J by 5 bases; unmatched bases: 9. This CDR3 comprises 15 residues. Filled out from reference TRBV28 and TRBJ1-6, the complete variable domain reads DVKVTQSSRYLVKRTGEKVFLECVQDMDHENMFWYRQDPGLGLRLIYFSYDVKMKEKGDIPEGYSVSREKKERFSLILESASTNQTSMYLCASSTGAINNSPLHFGNGTRLTVT.

This clonotype was recorded many times. The CDR3 bases are TGTGCCATTGGGACAGGGTACGGCACAGATACGCAGTATTTT. It is translated as CAIGTGYGTDTQYF. The chain links TRBV19 to TRBJ2-3; TRBD1 matches at 9 bases. Germline CDR1 and CDR2: LNHDA and SQIVND (reference sequence). CDR3 length: 14 residues. V gave up 10 bases and J gave up 1 base; unmatched junction bases: 6.

By frequency in the sample, this clonotype is medium-sized. The rearrangement joins TRBV28 to TRBJ1-6, with 10 nucleotides matching TRBD1. The CDR3 length is 17 residues. Germline loops: CDR1 MDHEN, CDR2 SYDVKM. The ends lost 3 bases at V and 6 bases at J; junction bases unmatched: 8. The CDR3 bases are TGTGCCAGCAGTTTCCCCCCACGGACAGGGGGTAATTCACCCCTCCACTTT. Encoded protein: CASSFPPRTGGNSPLHF.

This clonotype was found many times. The J gene is TRBJ1-6, the V gene TRBV6-1; TRBD1 matches 8 bases. The CDR3 spans 13 residues. The germline gives CDR1 MNHNS, CDR2 SASEGT. Trimming removed 8 bases from V and 7 bases from J; junction bases left unmatched: 4. Here the CDR3 reads CASETGANSPLHF. The CDR3 DNA reads as TGTGCCAGCGAGACAGGGGCGAATTCACCCCTCCACTTT.

The gene calls are TRBV6-1 and TRBJ2-4; a possible D gene is TRBD2 (7 bases). The CDR3 runs 16 residues. Germline V gene lookup returns CDR1 MNHNS and CDR2 SASEGT. The ends were cut back, 5 bases at V and 1 base at J, with 15 bases in the middle. Here the CDR3 DNA reads TGTGCCAGCAGTACAAAGGGGGGGGGGGCCAAAAACATTCAGTACTTC. It specifies CASSTKGGGAKNIQYF.

In its sample, this clonotype was seen many times. J is TRBJ2-3 and V is TRBV20-1; tentatively, D is TRBD2 (6 bases). CDR3 size: 15 residues. V gave up 6 bases and J gave up 4 bases, with 20 bases separating them. Germline V gene data show CDR1 as DFQATT and CDR2 as SNEGSKA (reference sequence). CDR3 DNA: TGCAGTGCCGACTGGACTATCTCGTCATCAGATACGCAGTATTTT. Protein: CSADWTISSSDTQYF.

By frequency in the sample, this clonotype is medium-sized (0.01 to 0.1%). CDR3 loop: CASSFGRGTEAFF. The CDR3 DNA sequence: TGTGCCAGCAGTTTCGGACGCGGGACTGAAGCTTTCTTT. The rearrangement links TRBV28 to TRBJ1-1; no definite D call. From germline, CDR1 is MDHEN and CDR2 SYDVKM. V was cut by 3 bases and J by 5 bases, with 10 bases left in between. CDR3 length equals 13 residues.

This clonotype appeared many times. The chain carries TRBV6-1 and TRBJ1-5; no clear D. This CDR3 has 13 amino acids. The V gene's germline CDR1 is MNHNS and CDR2 SASEGT. Trimming shortened V by 2 bases and J by 5 bases, and 7 bases separated the two germline ends. CDR3 residues: CASSESEHQPQHF. CDR3 DNA: TGTGCCAGCAGTGAATCGGAGCATCAGCCCCAGCATTTT.

In its sample, this clonotype was seen many times. The chain carries TRBV2 and TRBJ2-2; 9 bases align to TRBD1. CDR1 and CDR2 from the germline V gene are SNHLY and FYNNEI. The CDR3 spans 15 residues. Trimming took 8 bases from V and 5 from J; bases not matched to a gene: 9. In DNA form, the CDR3 reads TGTGCCAGCGGACCGGGACAGGGACGAACCGGGGAGCTGTTTTTT. Protein: CASGPGQGRTGELFF.

The V call is TRBV10-2, the J call TRBJ2-2; no clear D. V lost 4 bases to trimming and J lost 4 bases, with 4 bases between them. The germline gives CDR1 WSHSY, CDR2 SAAADI. This CDR3 contains 12 residues. This chain's CDR3 is CASSVGTGELFF. The CDR3 bases are TGCGCCAGCAGTGTCGGCACCGGGGAGCTGTTTTTT.

The V gene is TRBV7-9, the J gene TRBJ2-1; TRBD2 aligns across 9 bases. Germline V gene lookup returns CDR1 SEHNR and CDR2 FQNEAQ (reference sequence). With 3 bases clipped from V and 12 bases from J, the junction kept 9 bases outside the gene matches. The CDR3 covers 14 residues. CDR3 nucleotides: TGTGCCAGCAGCTTTGACCTAGCGGGGTTAGGGCAGTTCTTC. Translated, it gives CASSFDLAGLGQFF.

This clonotype came up many times. The chain couples TRBV28 to TRBJ2-7; a weak D match, TRBD1 (7 bases). Germline-derived CDR1 and CDR2 are MDHEN and SYDVKM. V was shortened by 6 bases and J by 4 bases, with 16 bases between the two germline ends. The CDR3 sequence is 14 residues long. The CDR3 spells CASRIGGGGYEQYF. Here the CDR3 DNA reads TGTGCCAGCAGGATAGGAGGGGGCGGTTACGAGCAGTACTTC.

The gene calls are TRBV28 and TRBJ2-7, with 8 bases aligning to TRBD1. This CDR3 has 14 residues. After removal of 5 bases from V and 7 bases from J, the junction contained 10 bases not matched to a gene. From germline, CDR1 is MDHEN and CDR2 SYDVKM. The CDR3 bases are TGTGCCAGCAGTACGGGACAGGAGAGCCTTGAGCAGTACTTC. The encoded protein is CASSTGQESLEQYF.

On this clonotype: With a much larger clone just one base away, this may be a read error. The chain links TRBV6-1 to TRBJ1-2; the D is unclear. The CDR3 is 15 residues long. Looked up from germline, CDR1 is MNHNS and CDR2 is SASEGT. The CDR3 DNA is TGTGCCAGCAGTACCTCTCCCCAGGCGAACTGTGGCTACACCTTC. Amino acid sequence: CASSTSPQANCGYTF.

V is TRBV12-3 or TRBV12-4 and J is TRBJ2-3; D gene unclear. V was trimmed by 1 base and J by 5 bases, leaving 4 bases between them. This CDR3 has 12 amino acids. CDR3 in DNA: TGTGCCAGCAGTTTAGTGGAAGATACGCAGTATTTT. Protein product: CASSLVEDTQYF.

This clonotype has a count of ten or more. The V and J genes are TRBV28 and TRBJ1-5; D is perhaps TRBD1 (6 bases). This CDR3 has 13 residues. V dropped 2 bases and J dropped 9 bases, with 11 bases sitting between them. Germline CDR1 reads MDHEN; CDR2 reads SYDVKM. DNA of the CDR3: TGTGCCAGCAGTTTAAGGGGGTGGTGGCCCCAGCATTTT. Translated: CASSLRGWWPQHF. Full variable domain (missing parts from reference TRBV28 and TRBJ1-5): DVKVTQSSRYLVKRTGEKVFLECVQDMDHENMFWYRQDPGLGLRLIYFSYDVKMKEKGDIPEGYSVSREKKERFSLILESASTNQTSMYLCASSLRGWWPQHFGDGTRLSIL.

This clonotype was counted ten times or more. This sequence joins TRBV20-1 and TRBJ2-3; 16 nucleotides agree with TRBD2. The CDR3 totals 15 residues. Germline CDR1 and CDR2: DFQATT and SNEGSKA (reference sequence). V lost 3 bases and J lost 11; bases outside the gene matches: 8. The CDR3 DNA sequence: TGCAGTGCTAGGGTGGGACTAGCGGGAGGGCCCCAGCAGTATTTT. This gives the protein CSARVGLAGGPQQYF.

This clonotype turned up a few times. The chain recombines TRBV3-1 with TRBJ1-4, with D possibly being TRBD1 (5 bases). Deletions cut 1 base from V and 5 bases from J, with 14 bases between. CDR3 length equals 16 residues. Germline V gives CDR1 LGHDT, CDR2 YNNKEL (reference sequence). The CDR3 nucleotides are TGTGCCAGCAGCCAAGTTGCGGGACGGCAAAATGAAAAACTGTTTTTT. Translation gives CASSQVAGRQNEKLFF. The full variable domain, in which reference TRBV3-1 and TRBJ1-4 provide the parts outside the CDR3, is DTAVSQTPKYLVTQMGNDKSIKCEQNLGHDTMYWYKQDSKKFLKIMFSYNNKELIINETVPNRFSPKSPDKAHLNLHINSLELGDSAVYFCASSQVAGRQNEKLFFGSGTQLSVL.

Judged by abundance, this clonotype is medium-sized. This chain's CDR3 is CSARDPGRGGPNEQFF. The CDR3 coding sequence is TGCAGTGCTAGAGATCCAGGTCGAGGGGGGCCAAATGAGCAGTTCTTC. The chain carries TRBV20-1 and TRBJ2-1; D may correspond to TRBD1 or TRBD2 (6 bases each). Germline loops: CDR1 DFQATT, CDR2 SNEGSKA (reference sequence). Trimming stripped 0 bases from V and 7 bases from J, with 19 bases between. This CDR3 is built from 16 residues.

This clonotype showed up just a few times. Being one base from a much bigger clone, this may be a read error. The chain joins TRBV20-1 to TRBJ2-7, with D maybe TRBD2 (5 bases). From germline, CDR1 is DFQATT and CDR2 SNEGSKA (reference sequence). CDR3 size: 11 residues. CDR3 sequence (DNA): TGCAGTGCTAGCGGAGGCTACGACCAGTACTTC. Protein sequence: CSASGGYDQYF.

This clonotype was found a few times. CDR3: CASSQAWGEKLFF. The CDR3 bases are TGCGCCAGCAGCCAAGCGTGGGGAGAAAAACTGTTTTTT. The chain employs TRBV4-1 and TRBJ1-4, with D uncertain. The CDR3 extends over 13 amino acids. Germline CDR1 MGHRA, CDR2 YSYEKL. Trimming pared 1 base from V and 8 bases from J, leaving 8 bases between.

Ten or more counts support this clonotype. The chain recombines TRBV12-5 with TRBJ1-3; 7 positions match TRBD1. The CDR3 spans 16 residues. The germline CDR1 and CDR2 sequences are LGHNT and FRNRAP. V shed 4 bases and J 4 bases; nucleotides not matched to a gene: 10. The CDR3 DNA reads as TGTGCTAGTGGTTCCAGGACAGGCCCTTCGGGAAACACCATATATTTT. It translates to CASGSRTGPSGNTIYF.

The chain uses TRBV6-1 and TRBJ2-3; 8 bases line up with TRBD2. V gave up 2 bases and J gave up 3 bases; unmatched junction bases: 10. The length of the CDR3 is 17 residues. Looked up from germline, CDR1 is MNHNS and CDR2 is SASEGT. DNA for the CDR3: TGTGCCAGCAGTGAAAATCGGGGGGAGCGGGAGACAGATACGCAGTATTTT. This codes for CASSENRGERETDTQYF.

Comments on this clonotype: This could be a read error, since a much larger clone is one nucleotide away. This chain connects TRBV7-9 to TRBJ1-5, with a possible D match to TRBD1 (5 bases). This CDR3 contains 12 residues. Germline CDR1 and CDR2: SEHNR and FQNEAQ (reference sequence). V was cut by 7 bases and J by 6 bases, with 10 bases left in between. The CDR3 nucleotides read TGTGCCAGCACCAGGGTGGTTCAGCCCCAGCATTTT. It translates to CASTRVVQPQHF.

A word on this clonotype: Possible read error: a much larger clone is one base away. The rearrangement links TRBV19 to TRBJ1-1, with D uncertain. Looked up from germline, CDR1 is LNHDA and CDR2 is SQIVND (reference sequence). The CDR3 runs to 13 residues. The CDR3 spells CASSIDGRPEGFF. The CDR3 nucleotides are TGTGCCAGTAGTATAGATGGCCGGCCTGAAGGTTTCTTT. Using reference TRBV19 and TRBJ1-1 for the parts outside the CDR3, the full variable domain is DGGITQSPKYLFRKEGQNVTLSCEQNLNHDAMYWYRQDPGQGLRLIYYSQIVNDFQKGDIAEGYSVSREKKESFPLTVTSAQKNPTAFYLCASSIDGRPEGFFGQGTRLTVV.

This clonotype occurred many times. The chain employs TRBV18 and TRBJ2-7; D uncertain. Germline CDR1 KGHSH, CDR2 LQKENI. V lost 6 bases and J 0 bases, leaving 18 bases between the germline ends. The CDR3 is 16 residues long. CDR3 in DNA: TGTGCCAGCTCCCCGACGGCTAGTTCCAGCTCCTACGAGCAGTACTTC. This translates into CASSPTASSSSYEQYF.

A note on this clonotype: This may be a read error, as it is one base from a much larger clone. The CDR3 region is CASSVAGRGSLNEQFF. The CDR3 nucleotides are TGTGCCAGCAGCGTAGCGGGTAGAGGGAGCCTCAATGAGCAGTTCTTC. The chain is built from TRBV9 and TRBJ2-1; D is possibly TRBD2 (5 bases). Per germline, CDR1 SGDLS and CDR2 YYNGEE. This CDR3 is built from 16 residues. V lost 0 bases and J 6 bases, leaving 16 bases between the germline ends.